This entry concerns a single T cell receptor (beta chain). It has no known antigen specificity. Per-nucleotide qualities are absent, and no much larger clonotype sits a single base away. V is clipped by 7 bases and J by 2 bases, and the sequence between their germline boundaries is 20 bases long. As encoded in the germline V gene (reference sequence), CDR1 is GTSNPN while CDR2 is SVGIG. The CDR3, from cysteine to phenylalanine, totals 16 residues. Only the CDR3 region is kept as DNA, spanning 48 bases read in frame from base 1. The method behind the library was the immunoSEQ multiplex PCR assay. For the multiplex PCR, a mixture combining 60 forward primers for TCR Vbeta segments and 13 reverse primers for TCR Jbeta segments was used. Amplification of the CDR3 region of rearranged TCR beta genes was performed with a multiplex PCR assay on genomic DNA. On the Illumina HiSeq System, the amplified TCR beta libraries were sequenced as 87-base-pair reads. The study's own analysis went as follows. Across the 666 repertoires, a later analysis counted about 81 million unique TCR beta chains, 9.5 million to 12 million of which were shared by at least two donors. To remove PCR and sequencing errors, raw reads were error-corrected and collapsed into unique sequences using a nearest-neighbor algorithm that merged closely related sequences. Alignment of CDR3 sequences to IMGT reference sequences was used to assign V, D and J gene segments. For a sequence to be retained, at least a six-nucleotide match to both a V gene segment and a J gene segment was required. Rearrangements were classified as productive when the CDR3 lacked stop codons and remained in frame with V and J, and all other rearrangements were classified as non-productive. CDR3 was defined according to IMGT convention as the region running from the second conserved V-encoded cysteine to the conserved J-encoded phenylalanine. The earlier analysis of 587 of the donors excluded sequences that lacked an unambiguous match to a single V gene segment. In an earlier analysis of several hundred of the donors, V segments were called functional above 56.7% productive rearrangements and were called segregating when the between-donor standard deviation exceeded 5%. A statistical classification framework was developed to diagnose cytomegalovirus status using the catalog of TCR beta chain sequences. In a later analysis, TCR nucleotide sequences were compared against IMGT/GENE-DB human TR gene sequences so that V and J genes could be assigned. Using the TCRdist pipeline, a later analysis assigned CDR3 sequences along with most-parsimonious VDJ recombination scenarios. In a later analysis, every TCR beta chain was defined by the combination of its CDR3 amino acid sequence and its V-gene family, and reads without a unique V-gene family were dropped. A later analysis removed 550 to 700 highly shared, low-generation-probability nucleotide sequences to deal with suspected cross-contamination and a sequencing artifact. In a later analysis, a clonal expansion index for each public chain was calculated from normalized within-repertoire ranks of inferred template counts. A later analysis computed generation probabilities with a VDJ recombination model fitted to out-of-frame rearrangements, and checked the results against IGoR. Hypergeometric tests were used in a later analysis to score TCR-TCR, TCR-HLA and TCR-CMV co-occurrence, with a repertoire-size bias correction applied to the TCR pairs. A later analysis estimated false discovery rates by permuting HLA or CMV assignments 20 times. In a later analysis, co-occurring TCRs were grouped with DBSCAN, and TCRdist sequence similarity was added when clustering was performed within HLA-allele-positive subsets. Co-occurrence clustering excluded repertoires with fewer than 30,000 or more than 120,000 public chains, plus five with anomalous nucleotide sharing. In TCRdb, the immuneACCESS table is reduced to in-frame sequences with V and J assigned. These tables do not hold every clone; where another copy was compared, an unresolved V gene accounts for under half, and the others remain unexplained. V, J and clone size are taken as reported in that table, and D and trimming were inferred from the DNA itself. The sample table lists around 130,000 clones, 70% to 80% of them with a count of one. The top ten constitute about 2% of the sample.

These data come from a study of cytomegalovirus exposure and HLA in healthy donors (dated by TCRdb to about 2017). For the wider study: An earlier analysis of roughly 500 of the donors reported approximately 300 Gb of sequence data and 95 million to 130 million unique TCR beta sequences obtained from approximately 180 million T cells. About 300 gigabases of sequencing data and 70 million to 100 million unique TCR sequences were included in an early release covering roughly 600 HLA-typed donors. Among the approximately 400 genotyped donors, 75% to 90% belonged to the genetic ancestry cluster associated with self-reported Caucasian donors. The study was designed to test whether signatures of past pathogen exposure could be identified by cataloging public T cell receptors. The study used immunosequencing to profile the T cell repertoires of several hundred subjects and linked those repertoires to cytomegalovirus serostatus. Along with the roughly 670-subject first cohort, a separate validation cohort of over 90 different subjects was used. High-throughput TCR immunosequencing, statistical association of individual TCRs with disease status, and machine learning were combined to predict cytomegalovirus infection status. In a later analysis, previously published TCR beta repertoires from 550 to 700 donors were re-analyzed and high-resolution HLA genotyping was added so that TCR occurrence patterns could be studied. Rather than using new phenotypic data, the later analysis identified candidate immune exposures from TCR beta sequences and from how often those sequences occurred across donors. An earlier analysis of around 580 of the donors used high-throughput TCR beta sequencing to judge whether each TCR beta V gene segment behaved as functional or pseudogenic. Donor age, sex, ethnicity and CMV serostatus were compiled alongside the repertoire data. Genome-wide SNP genotypes for about 65% of the 666 donors were used in a later genetic analysis, which treated that subset as a discovery cohort. All discovery cohort repertoires had been generated on a single sequencing platform. Both class I and class II loci were covered by HLA typing, at four-digit resolution. The number of donors typed differed by locus, with about 629-630 for A, B, C, DRB1 and DQB1, 522 for DQA1, nearly 610 for DPA1, and some 450 for DPB1. A few DR-DQ haplotypes were treated as single units for association and clustering because of strong linkage in the cohort. Across under 500 genotyped donors of the cohort, an average of about 240,000 unique TCR beta nucleotide sequences per donor were sequenced, and roughly 17% of those sequences were non-productive. Overall study results and their limits: The sequencing pipeline was judged likely to have produced a cluster of highly shared sequence variants as a technical artifact. A further reported finding was that TCR beta sequences accurately predicted the HLA-A and HLA-B alleles for most subjects in the first cohort. Several of the top co-occurrence clusters appeared to be linked to parvovirus B19, influenza, CMV and Epstein-Barr virus, according to a later analysis. In a later genetic analysis, fewer N-insertions in productive TCRs were reported among donors in an Asian-associated ancestry cluster than the approximately 630-donor mean. When HLA alleles, especially DR and DQ, strongly co-occurred, attributing TCR associations to individual alleles was difficult. Most TCR sequences were seen in very few donors, while some public TCRs were found in many individuals. Compared with equally common non-associated chains, HLA-associated TCR beta chains in a later analysis were more clonally expanded and had lower generation probabilities. In a later analysis, TCR association rates were found to vary across HLA loci, with the most associated TCRs seen for DRB1 alleles and the fewest for HLA-C alleles. According to the authors, the approach could potentially be generalized to other disease states and immunological phenotypes. Roughly uniform sequencing depth across donors was assumed in presence/absence analyses, although this assumption may not hold. Broadly in line with IMGT annotations, most TCR beta V segments showed up in productive rearrangements about 87% or about 30% of the time in an earlier analysis of some 590 of the donors. Some IMGT-functional V segments, including TRBV6-2 and TRBV6-3, could not be distinguished by the 87-base-pair reads and were therefore excluded. In a later genetic analysis, a missense DCLRE1C variant was associated with V-gene and J-gene trimming of TCR beta chains, and the association was replicated in an independent cohort. The classifier was reported to diagnose cytomegalovirus status with high specificity and sensitivity in both the original and validation cohorts. Three of the identified cytomegalovirus-associated TCR beta chains were confirmed in vitro to be specific for cytomegalovirus antigens. Most CMV-associated TCR beta chains appeared to be HLA-restricted in a later analysis, and the HLA associations seemed to be driven largely by CMV exposure. In the study, approximately 150 TCR beta chains were listed as associated with cytomegalovirus. Only TCR beta chains were sequenced in this cohort, and the absence of alpha or paired-chain data limited detectable features. A later analysis associated 17,000 or so TCR beta sequences with specific HLA alleles at a false discovery rate of 0.05. Correlated functional status among segregating V segments might be attributable to linkage disequilibrium, but an unknown experimental factor could not be ruled out. Because HLA typing was missing for some donors at each locus, association tests included only the typed subset. Because counts were too low, about 17 rarely observed V segments, including chromosome 9 orphons, were excluded from the earlier analysis of a few hundred of the donors. CMV serostatus was the only immune exposure information available for the cohort.

The cohort comprised under 700 healthy bone marrow donors. At the time of sampling, every cohort member was nominally healthy, though immune exposures that went unrecorded were likely present. The donor was CMV seronegative and was included in the group of about 400 seronegative cohort members. A peripheral blood sample was collected from each donor, and TCR beta sequencing was performed on peripheral blood mononuclear cells. The Qiagen DNeasy Blood Extraction Kit was used to extract genomic DNA from the blood cell samples. This TCR was recovered from a man aged 18 to 29 in good health and CMV-seronegative. The material sequenced was PBMCs. This sequence uses TRBV30 and TRBJ1-4; the D gene assignment is ambiguous. The CDR3 here reads CASTKPWGGTNEKLFF. Here is the DNA: TGTGCCTCCACGAAACCCTGGGGAGGCACTAATGAAAAACTGTTTTTT.